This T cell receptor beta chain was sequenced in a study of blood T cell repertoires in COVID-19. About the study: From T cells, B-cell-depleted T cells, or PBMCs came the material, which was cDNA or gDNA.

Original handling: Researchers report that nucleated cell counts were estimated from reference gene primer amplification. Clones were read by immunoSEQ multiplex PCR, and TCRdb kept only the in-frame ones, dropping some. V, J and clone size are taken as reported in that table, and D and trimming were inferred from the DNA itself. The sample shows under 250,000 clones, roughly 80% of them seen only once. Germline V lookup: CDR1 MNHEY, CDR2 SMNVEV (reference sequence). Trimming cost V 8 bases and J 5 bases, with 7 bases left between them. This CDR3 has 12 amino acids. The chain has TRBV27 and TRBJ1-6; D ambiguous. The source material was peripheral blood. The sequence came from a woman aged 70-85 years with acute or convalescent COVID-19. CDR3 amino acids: CASCGNNSPLHF. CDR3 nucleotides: TGTGCCAGCTGCGGTAATAATTCACCCCTCCACTTT.